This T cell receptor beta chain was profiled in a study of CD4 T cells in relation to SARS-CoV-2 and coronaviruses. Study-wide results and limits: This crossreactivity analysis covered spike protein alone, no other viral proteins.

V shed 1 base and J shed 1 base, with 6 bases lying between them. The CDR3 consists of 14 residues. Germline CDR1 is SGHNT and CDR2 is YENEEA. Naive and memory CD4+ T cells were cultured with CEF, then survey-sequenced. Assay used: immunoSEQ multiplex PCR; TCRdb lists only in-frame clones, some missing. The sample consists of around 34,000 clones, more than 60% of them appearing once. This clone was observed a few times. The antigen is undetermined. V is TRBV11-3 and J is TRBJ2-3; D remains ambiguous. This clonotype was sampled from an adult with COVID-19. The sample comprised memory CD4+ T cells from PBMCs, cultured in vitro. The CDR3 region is CASSLAGGTDTQYF. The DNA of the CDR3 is TGTGCCAGCAGCTTAGCGGGTGGCACAGATACGCAGTATTTT.